These T cell receptor beta chains were read from a single sample in a study of early T cells in non-severe SARS-CoV-2 infection. TCRdb processed the 5' RACE reads anew with MiXCR; each CDR3 protein has one entry. Seen here are over 60,000 distinct CDR3 sequences, approximately 14% observed once, and the top ten hold 3.5% to 5%. Sequencing used whole blood. All receptors derive from an adult who was a healthcare worker with PCR-confirmed SARS-CoV-2 infection or an uninfected control (not recorded which). Each CDR3 is given without its conserved first and last residue. Fields, in order: D gene, V gene, clone size, J gene, CDR3 protein. A D gene is named only where the DNA matches it firmly. Clone size appears in some rows only: once, few, many, or a class for an expanded clone.

>.|TRBV5-8|.|TRBJ2-7
ASSPPPGMDEQY
>.|TRBV4-1|many|TRBJ2-3
ASSPDWGVDTQY
>.|TRBV4-1|few|TRBJ1-1
ASSQEPGVTEAF
>.|TRBV20-1|many|TRBJ1-3
SARAPTAGNTIY
>.|TRBV7-2|.|TRBJ2-4
ASSLVTSNIQY
>TRBD1|TRBV12-3/TRBV12-4|few|TRBJ2-3
ASRTGSPDTQY
>.|TRBV7-9|.|TRBJ2-5
ASIRGFGETQY
>.|TRBV29-1|few|TRBJ1-2
SVERPNNYGYT
>TRBD1|TRBV2|few|TRBJ2-2
ASSGTGGFGELF
>TRBD1|TRBV6-2/TRBV6-3|.|TRBJ2-7
ASSPGQGRAYEQY
>TRBD2|TRBV7-2|few|TRBJ2-1
ASRPTSGGDNEQF
>.|TRBV4-1|.|TRBJ2-3
ASSRAPPRDFSTDTQY
>.|TRBV12-3/TRBV12-4|few|TRBJ2-7
ASSFSRVSYEQY
>.|TRBV7-7|few|TRBJ2-5
ASSGQTKETQY
>TRBD2|TRBV7-2|.|TRBJ2-3
ASSPRLAGLTDTQY
>TRBD1|TRBV6-2/TRBV6-3|.|TRBJ1-2
ASRDQGADSYGYT
>TRBD1|TRBV4-2|few|TRBJ1-6
ASSQVPDRGYSPLH
>.|TRBV30|.|TRBJ2-7
AWRRTATYEQY
>.|TRBV12-3/TRBV12-4|many|TRBJ1-2
ASSLRQGYGYT
>TRBD1|TRBV12-3/TRBV12-4|many|TRBJ1-2
ASRRDRDNGYT
>.|TRBV5-1|.|TRBJ2-3
ASNRDGTDTQY
>TRBD2|TRBV11-2|.|TRBJ2-3
ASSPLLAGGLSTDTQY
>.|TRBV20-1|.|TRBJ2-5
SARDRPFGTQY
>TRBD1|TRBV19|few|TRBJ1-2
ASTPDRLDYGYT
>TRBD1|TRBV2|few|TRBJ1-2
ASSENRGAGYT
>.|TRBV10-2|few|TRBJ2-7
ASIAPNAYEQY
>TRBD1|TRBV19|many|TRBJ1-5
ASSTGTGGNQPQH
>.|TRBV2|few|TRBJ2-3
ASTPPGEATDTQY
>.|TRBV4-3|.|TRBJ1-5
ASSQDGIQPQH
>TRBD2|TRBV5-1|many|TRBJ2-7
ASSFPTGLAGGAPYEQY
>.|TRBV7-9|few|TRBJ2-2
ASSSRAYTGELF
>.|TRBV18|many|TRBJ1-2
ASSPEGRPGYT
>.|TRBV4-2|many|TRBJ1-6
ASSQRQNSPLH
>.|TRBV20-1|.|TRBJ2-5
SARDRRFWETQY
>TRBD1|TRBV20-1|many|TRBJ1-6
SARGGTGVEPLH
>TRBD2|TRBV5-1|few|TRBJ2-5
ASSERGAQETQY
>.|TRBV7-9|.|TRBJ2-5
ASSPPVLGGETQY
>.|TRBV4-1|.|TRBJ1-4
ASSQENREKLF
>.|TRBV18|.|TRBJ1-2
ASSPPYGRAPNYGYT
>TRBD2|TRBV7-2|few|TRBJ2-3
ASSAQAGGRDTQY
>.|TRBV12-3/TRBV12-4|.|TRBJ2-6
ASSLVGSGANVLT
>TRBD1|TRBV3-1|.|TRBJ1-2
ASSQFGTGAHYGYT
>TRBD1|TRBV28|many|TRBJ2-5
ASSSTGETQY
>.|TRBV28|.|TRBJ1-1
ASPRAGMNTEAF
>.|TRBV6-5|few|TRBJ2-5
ASSSPMRGGHWTQY
>.|TRBV7-6|.|TRBJ2-4
ASSFGPYGNIQY
>TRBD1|TRBV11-1|few|TRBJ2-7
ASSPDLGQTYEQY
>.|TRBV9|once|TRBJ2-5
ASSVAVSFTETQY
>TRBD1|TRBV20-1|.|TRBJ1-3
SARGTGAGNTIY
>TRBD2|TRBV5-1|.|TRBJ2-5
ASSAGTSLGETQY
>.|TRBV18|.|TRBJ1-5
ASSPGQGDQPQH
>.|TRBV9|medium-sized|TRBJ2-2
ASSVEGTGELF
>.|TRBV20-1|few|TRBJ2-1
SAPLGIGSSYNEQF
>.|TRBV27|many|TRBJ1-2
ASSLSLWSNGYT
>TRBD1|TRBV5-1|many|TRBJ1-5
ASSPTGGREPQH